This T cell receptor (beta chain) emerged from a study of CD8 T cells in Susac syndrome. In the study overall: At blood draw, Susac syndrome patients were therapy-naive, on corticosteroids, or on intravenous immunoglobulin alone.

Random hexamers were used to reverse transcribe 0.5 to 1 ug of RNA. TCRdb recomputed calls from the immunoSEQ multiplex PCR reads with MiXCR, one row per CDR3 protein. The repertoire consists of about 85,000 distinct CDR3 sequences, with about 95% occurring once and the leading ten covering about 0.45%. CDR3 length: 15 amino acids. V was cut by 1 base and J by 2 bases, with 9 bases left in between. From germline, CDR1 is SEHNR and CDR2 FQNEAQ (reference sequence). This chain links TRBV7-9 with TRBJ2-1; a possible D gene is TRBD2 (5 bases). The TCR originated in a human donor with Susac syndrome. The sequenced sample was CD8+ T cells from PBMCs. The CDR3 DNA sequence: TGTGCCAGCAGCTTAGACCTGGAGGCCTACAATGAGCAGTTCTTC. It yields the protein CASSLDLEAYNEQFF.